This record looks at one T cell receptor beta chain sequence and its context. Sequencing used immunoSEQ multiplex PCR; TCRdb keeps in-frame clones, though not all of them. This sample has 210,000 or so clones; roughly 80% occur once, and the top ten carry roughly 14%. From germline, CDR1 is SGHDN and CDR2 FVKESK. V gave up 6 bases and J gave up 6 bases, with 12 bases separating them. The CDR3 extends over 12 amino acids. The sample originates from a study of blood T cell repertoires in COVID-19. The chain carries TRBV14 and TRBJ2-7, with D perhaps TRBD2 (5 bases). The origin of this receptor is a man aged 45-65 years who had recovered from COVID-19. Sequences were obtained from peripheral blood. CDR3 region: CASSAGIFEQYF. The CDR3 DNA reads TGTGCCAGCAGTGCCGGGATCTTCGAGCAGTACTTC. Supplemented by reference TRBV14 and TRBJ2-7, the full variable domain reads EAGVTQFPSHSVIEKGQTVTLRCDPISGHDNLYWYRRVMGKEIKFLLHFVKESKQDESGMPNNRFLAERTGGTYSTLKVQPAELEDSGVYFCASSAGIFEQYFGPGTRLTVT.